These 26 T cell receptor beta chains were sequenced from one sample in a study of shared clonotypes between healthy human individuals. Generated by immunoSEQ multiplex PCR, the TCRdb table keeps only in-frame clones and is missing some. The sample lists 2 million to 2.5 million clones, over 85% occurring once. Sequenced: naive CD4+ T cells from PBMCs. Specified subset: CD45RA+ positively selected. The receptors here all came from a man between 18 and 29 years old in good health. Some clones in this sample may be carry-over from other donors' samples.

This clone is a singleton in its sample. This rearrangement joins TRBV5-1 to TRBJ2-5; TRBD1 might be the D (5 bases). From germline, CDR1 is SGHRS and CDR2 YFSETQ. The CDR3 has 14 residues. The ends were cut back, 1 base at V and 2 bases at J, with 9 bases in the middle. The chain's CDR3 is CASSLSTGQETQYF. The CDR3 DNA sequence: TGCGCCAGCAGCTTGTCTACAGGACAAGAGACCCAGTACTTC.

This chain connects TRBV18 to TRBJ2-2; 10 bases line up with TRBD2. The trim removed 1 base at V and 0 bases at J, leaving 11 bases unmatched. The CDR3 spans 20 residues. The germline gives CDR1 KGHSH, CDR2 LQKENI. In nucleotides, the CDR3 is TGTGCCAGCTCACCACTAGCTCGGCTAGCGGGAGCGACGAACACCGGGGAGCTGTTTTTT. This translates into CASSPLARLAGATNTGELFF.

Remarks on this clone: Distinct nucleotide sequences in the sample also encode this CDR3. The genes are TRBV18 and TRBJ1-5; no definite D call. Germline V gene lookup returns CDR1 KGHSH and CDR2 LQKENI. Deletions cut 3 bases from V and 4 bases from J, with 10 bases between. CDR3 length: 14 amino acids. This CDR3 is CASSPGLGNQPQHF. In DNA, the CDR3 is TGTGCCAGCTCACCGGGTCTTGGGAATCAGCCCCAGCATTTT.

This clone was picked up one time. The chain carries TRBV10-1 and TRBJ1-2; TRBD1 might be the D (5 bases). Germline CDR1 WNHNN, CDR2 SYGVQD (reference sequence). The CDR3 is 15 residues long. The germline V and J ends were trimmed by 7 bases and 3 bases, with 18 bases remaining between them. CDR3 in amino acids: CASTLAGRRDYGYTF. CDR3 bases: TGCGCCAGCACGCTTGCAGGGAGACGGGACTATGGCTACACCTTC.

This chain uses TRBV6-6 with TRBJ2-7, with 12 positions matching TRBD2. Germline values: CDR1 MNHNY, CDR2 SVGAGI (reference sequence). The CDR3 spans 15 residues. Trimming cost V 2 bases and J 3 bases; bases outside gene matches: 2. The CDR3 is CASSYATSGSYEQYF. CDR3 coding DNA: TGTGCCAGCAGTTACGCGACTAGCGGGAGCTACGAGCAGTACTTC.

The CDR3 loop reads CAWSTPRRGTQYF. The CDR3 DNA reads TGTGCCTGGAGTACACCTCGGAGGGGGACCCAGTACTTC. V is TRBV30 and J is TRBJ2-5; possibly TRBD2 for D (6 bases). CDR1 and CDR2 from the germline V gene are GTSNPN and SVGIG (reference sequence). V lost 2 bases, J lost 7 bases, and 14 bases lay in between. The CDR3 extends over 13 amino acids.

This chain joins TRBV11-1 and TRBJ2-3, with 8 nucleotides matching TRBD2. This CDR3 comprises 16 residues. CDR1 SGHAT and CDR2 FQDESV come from the germline V gene (reference sequence). The junction had 3 bases not matched to a gene; V was cut back by 1 base and J by 0 bases. Here the CDR3 DNA reads TGTGCCAGCAGCTTAGGACTAGCGACTAGCACAGATACGCAGTATTTT. It codes for CASSLGLATSTDTQYF.

The CDR3 protein is CASSPDSYGYTF. The CDR3 DNA reads TGTGCCAGCAGCCCGGACAGCTATGGCTACACCTTC. The genes are TRBV5-4 and TRBJ1-2, with D possibly being TRBD1 (6 bases). Germline CDR1 reads SGHNT; CDR2 reads YYREEE (reference sequence). V was pared by 4 bases and J by 4 bases, with 8 bases between. This CDR3 is 12 amino acids long.

This clone was detected only once. The genes are TRBV7-9 and TRBJ2-7; D gene ambiguous. Germline CDR1 reads SEHNR; CDR2 reads FQNEAQ (reference sequence). The germline V and J ends were trimmed by 3 bases and 13 bases, with 13 bases remaining between them. This CDR3 is built from 11 residues. The CDR3 bases are TGTGCCAGCAGCTTTGGGTTCGGCGTTTACTTC. It yields the protein CASSFGFGVYF.

The rearrangement links TRBV9 to TRBJ2-5, with 8 bases aligning to TRBD1. The V gene end was trimmed by 2 bases and the J gene end by 2 bases; junction bases not matched to a gene: 5. Germline CDR1 SGDLS, CDR2 YYNGEE. The CDR3 loop spans 15 amino acids. CDR3 nucleotides: TGTGCCAGCAGCGTCCGGGACAGGTCACAAGAGACCCAGTACTTC. Its translation is CASSVRDRSQETQYF.

The chain uses TRBV5-6 and TRBJ2-3; 13 bases fit TRBD2. The CDR3 totals 19 residues. The trim removed 4 bases at V and 0 bases at J, leaving 11 bases unmatched. Per germline, CDR1 SGHDT and CDR2 YYEEEE. The CDR3 bases are TGTGCCAGCAGCATTGGACTAGCGGGAGATTCGTGGAGCACAGATACGCAGTATTTT. Protein product: CASSIGLAGDSWSTDTQYF.

The CDR3 reads CASSPRISGLAGTYEQFF. The CDR3 DNA reads as TGCGCCAGCAGCCCGCGAATTAGTGGACTAGCGGGAACGTATGAGCAGTTCTTC. J is TRBJ2-1 and V is TRBV5-1, with 12 bases fitting TRBD2. This CDR3 is 18 amino acids long. The germline V gene has CDR1 SGHRS and CDR2 YFSETQ. V dropped 4 bases and J dropped 8; count of bases not matched to a gene: 16.

This chain uses TRBV5-1 with TRBJ2-3; D not certain. V was clipped by 0 bases and J by 1 base, with 6 bases between them. Per germline, CDR1 SGHRS and CDR2 YFSETQ. This CDR3 is built from 14 residues. The CDR3 bases are TGCGCCAGCAGCTTGGTCATTCGCACAGATACGCAGTATTTT. It translates to CASSLVIRTDTQYF.

The CDR3 coding sequence is TGTGCCAGCAGCCAAGAGGGACTAGCGGGAGGGCCCGGGGAGCTGTTTTTT. This encodes CASSQEGLAGGPGELFF. This sequence joins TRBV4-2 and TRBJ2-2, with TRBD2 identical over 16 bases. CDR1 LGHNA and CDR2 YNFKEQ come from the germline V gene. Germline trimming cut 0 bases from V and 6 bases from J; bases unmatched to any gene: 1. The CDR3 extends over 17 amino acids.

Concerning this clone itself: The sample holds other DNA sequences that translate to the same CDR3. The rearrangement uses TRBV14 and TRBJ1-4; D unresolved. V was cut by 1 base and J by 10 bases, with 7 bases left in between. Germline V CDR1 and CDR2: SGHDN, FVKESK. CDR3 length: 12 residues. CDR3 residues: CASSQGRGKLFF. CDR3 nucleotide sequence: TGTGCCAGCAGCCAAGGTCGGGGAAAACTGTTTTTT. Supplemented by reference TRBV14 and TRBJ1-4, the full variable domain reads EAGVTQFPSHSVIEKGQTVTLRCDPISGHDNLYWYRRVMGKEIKFLLHFVKESKQDESGMPNNRFLAERTGGTYSTLKVQPAELEDSGVYFCASSQGRGKLFFGSGTQLSVL.

This clone was found once. The chain uses TRBV5-4 and TRBJ2-1; 8 bases align to TRBD2. This CDR3 comprises 16 residues. From germline, CDR1 is SGHNT and CDR2 YYREEE (reference sequence). V trimming: 7 bases; J trimming: 6 bases; junction bases outside the gene matches: 15. CDR3 bases: TGTGCCAGCTTGGACCCTTCGGGAGGGCAAGGCAATGAGCAGTTCTTC. Translating it yields CASLDPSGGQGNEQFF.

Turning to this clone: The sample holds other DNA sequences that translate to the same CDR3. The chain links TRBV5-4 to TRBJ2-5, with D uncertain. V lost 0 bases to trimming and J lost 3 bases, with 6 bases between them. CDR3 length equals 13 residues. Looked up from germline, CDR1 is SGHNT and CDR2 is YYREEE (reference sequence). CDR3 in amino acids: CASSLDTKETQYF. DNA of the CDR3: TGTGCCAGCAGCTTGGACACCAAAGAGACCCAGTACTTC.

The V gene is TRBV28, the J gene TRBJ2-7; D tentatively fits TRBD1 or TRBD2 (5 bases each). Deletions cut 5 bases from V and 2 bases from J, with 16 bases between. The CDR3 has 15 residues. Germline-derived CDR1 and CDR2 are MDHEN and SYDVKM. The DNA of the CDR3 is TGTGCCAGCAGTGTCGATGGGACGGTAGCCTACGAGCAGTACTTC. Encoded protein: CASSVDGTVAYEQYF.

The chain joins TRBV28 to TRBJ2-1, with 12 bases lining up with TRBD2. Per the germline V gene, CDR1 is MDHEN and CDR2 is SYDVKM. Trimming removed 5 bases from V and 7 bases from J; junction bases left unmatched: 9. This CDR3 comprises 16 residues. Here the CDR3 DNA reads TGTGCCAGCAGTGACCCTAGCGGGAGGGTCTGGAATGAGCAGTTCTTC. Amino acids: CASSDPSGRVWNEQFF.

This clone was seen once. The rearrangement uses TRBV7-3 and TRBJ2-1; 9 bases line up with TRBD1. Germline CDR1 and CDR2: SGHTA and FQGTGA. V lost 5 bases, J lost 3 bases, and 8 bases stayed unmatched. The CDR3 sequence is 16 residues long. CDR3 amino acids: CASSGRTGESYNEQFF. The CDR3 DNA reads as TGTGCCAGCAGCGGCAGGACAGGGGAAAGCTACAATGAGCAGTTCTTC.

V is TRBV5-1 and J is TRBJ2-5; 9 nucleotides line up with TRBD1. The CDR3 spans 14 residues. The ends lost 5 bases at V and 5 bases at J; junction bases unmatched: 7. Germline values: CDR1 SGHRS, CDR2 YFSETQ. The CDR3 loop reads CASRRDREYETQYF. CDR3 bases: TGCGCCAGCAGACGGGACAGGGAGTACGAGACCCAGTACTTC.

Comment on this clone: This specimen includes other DNA sequences encoding the same CDR3. The V and J genes are TRBV9 and TRBJ1-5; no reliable D call. Germline V lookup: CDR1 SGDLS, CDR2 YYNGEE. V was trimmed by 0 bases and J by 5 bases, leaving 6 bases between them. The CDR3 is made up of 13 amino acids. CDR3 DNA sequence: TGTGCCAGCAGCGTAGATGGCGATCAGCCCCAGCATTTT. It yields the protein CASSVDGDQPQHF. The complete variable domain, with remaining parts taken from reference TRBV9 and TRBJ1-5, reads DSGVTQTPKHLITATGQRVTLRCSPRSGDLSVYWYQQSLDQGLQFLIQYYNGEERAKGNILERFSAQQFPDLHSELNLSSLELGDSALYFCASSVDGDQPQHFGDGTRLSIL.

For the CDR3, the DNA is TGCGCCAGCAGCCCCGTCACAGGGGTTTATGGCGAGCAGTACTTC. This encodes CASSPVTGVYGEQYF. This chain links TRBV5-1 with TRBJ2-7, with 7 nucleotides matching TRBD1. Germline V gives CDR1 SGHRS, CDR2 YFSETQ. Germline trimming cut 4 bases from V and 6 bases from J; bases unmatched to any gene: 13. This CDR3 contains 15 residues.

The genes are TRBV4-1 and TRBJ2-1; TRBD1 matches 8 bases. Germline V lookup: CDR1 MGHRA, CDR2 YSYEKL. Unmatched junction bases numbered 5, after V lost 4 bases and J lost 3 bases. The CDR3 is made up of 15 amino acids. CDR3 protein: CASSLPGGRYNEQFF. The DNA for the CDR3 is TGCGCCAGCAGCCTCCCAGGGGGCCGCTACAATGAGCAGTTCTTC.

The V gene is TRBV18, the J gene TRBJ1-1; D is unclear. The ends were cut back, 6 bases at V and 7 bases at J, with 18 bases in the middle. Germline CDR1 KGHSH, CDR2 LQKENI. The CDR3 extends over 14 amino acids. The CDR3 sequence: CASSRTAASDEAFF. The CDR3 bases are TGTGCCAGCTCCCGCACGGCCGCATCGGATGAAGCTTTCTTT.

The CDR3: CASSEGLAGGDTQYF. For the CDR3, the DNA is TGTGCCAGCAGCGAAGGACTAGCGGGAGGTGATACGCAGTATTTT. This rearrangement joins TRBV4-2 to TRBJ2-3; 14 bases are shared with TRBD2. CDR1 and CDR2 (germline): LGHNA, YNFKEQ. CDR3 length: 15 residues. V shed 5 bases and J 6 bases; nucleotides not matched to a gene: 4.